The rows below give T cell receptor beta chains drawn from one sample of a study of blood T cell repertoires in COVID-19. The repertoire was sequenced with immunoSEQ multiplex PCR; TCRdb's copy has only in-frame clones and lacks some. The repertoire consists of 150,000 to 190,000 clones, with approximately 81% occurring once and the leading ten covering 8.3%. Sequenced material: peripheral blood. The receptors originated from a woman aged 55-69 years with COVID-19, enrolled during active disease. Both conserved end residues are part of each CDR3. A D gene is named only where the DNA matches it firmly. Clone size, where shown, is once, few, many, or a class for clones that have expanded.

v_gene	j_gene	d_gene	abundance	CDR3nt	CDR3aa
TRBV12-5	TRBJ2-1	TRBD2	-	TGTGCTAGTGGTGGTCGCGGGGGGCGAATGGGGCAGTTCTTC	CASGGRGGRMGQFF
TRBV5-1	TRBJ1-1	-	-	TGCGCCAGCAGCTTGAATCAGAACACTGAAGCTTTCTTT	CASSLNQNTEAFF
TRBV30	TRBJ1-1	-	-	TGTGCCTGGAAGGGGTTCCCGAACACTGAAGCTTTCTTT	CAWKGFPNTEAFF
TRBV5-1	TRBJ1-4	TRBD1	-	TGCGCCAGCAGCTTGCGACAGGGGAATGAAAAACTGTTTTTT	CASSLRQGNEKLFF
TRBV19	TRBJ1-5	TRBD1	-	TGTGCCAGTAGTTCTCGGACAGGGGGCATTATCAATCAGCCCCAGCATTTT	CASSSRTGGIINQPQHF
TRBV9	TRBJ2-1	TRBD1	-	TGTGCCAGCAGCGGGACAGGGGTGCGGGGAGAGCAGTTCTTC	CASSGTGVRGEQFF
TRBV6-5	TRBJ2-2	TRBD1	-	TGTGCCAGCCACCTCAGACAGGGCATAGCCGGGGAGCTGTTTTTT	CASHLRQGIAGELFF
TRBV4-1	TRBJ1-1	TRBD1	few	TGCGCCAGCAGGGAAACAGGGGGATTGACTGAAGCTTTCTTT	CASRETGGLTEAFF
TRBV2	TRBJ1-5	-	-	TGTGCCAGCAGTGAAGAATCAACAGGGACCCAGCCCCAGCATTTT	CASSEESTGTQPQHF
TRBV19	TRBJ1-5	-	-	TGTGCCAGTAGTATAGTCCTCAATCAGCCCCAGCATTTT	CASSIVLNQPQHF
TRBV27	TRBJ1-2	-	-	TGTGCCAGCAGTACAGGGAACTATGGCTACACCTTC	CASSTGNYGYTF
TRBV18	TRBJ1-6	-	-	TGTGCCAGCTCACCAAGCGGAACAGGAGGGGCTATTGGGAATTCACCCCTCCACTTT	CASSPSGTGGAIGNSPLHF
TRBV11-3	TRBJ1-2	-	-	TGTGCCAGCAGCTTTCGACTCTCCTATGGCTACACCTTC	CASSFRLSYGYTF